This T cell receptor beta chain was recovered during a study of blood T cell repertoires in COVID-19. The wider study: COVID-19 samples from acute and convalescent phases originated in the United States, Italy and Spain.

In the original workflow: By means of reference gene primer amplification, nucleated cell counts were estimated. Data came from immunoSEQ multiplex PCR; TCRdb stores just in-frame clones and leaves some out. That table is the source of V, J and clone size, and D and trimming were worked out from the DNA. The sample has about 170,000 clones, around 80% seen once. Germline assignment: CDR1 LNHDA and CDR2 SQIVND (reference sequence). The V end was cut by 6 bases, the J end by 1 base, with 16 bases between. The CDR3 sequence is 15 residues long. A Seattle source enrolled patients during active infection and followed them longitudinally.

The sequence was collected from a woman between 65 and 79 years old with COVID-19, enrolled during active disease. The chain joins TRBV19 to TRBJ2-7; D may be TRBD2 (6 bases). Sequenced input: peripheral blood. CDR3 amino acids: CASSYDSGSSYEQYF. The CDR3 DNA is TGTGCCAGTAGCTACGATAGCGGTTCTTCCTACGAGCAGTACTTC.